This T cell receptor beta chain was documented in a study of human versus mouse CDR3 diversity and MHC coevolution. Germline V lookup: CDR1 SGHTA, CDR2 FQGNSA. The CDR3 contains 16 residues. J was trimmed by 7 bases and V by 4 bases; bases with no gene match: 8. General study points: By iCHAO1, human TCR beta clonotypes numbered approximately 1.5 million, the most. In humans, T-cell selection involved more than five MHC II alleles. Human CDR3s averaged more deletions and insertions than mouse CDR3s.

Notes on this clone: Its antigen remains unknown.

Produced via immunoSEQ multiplex PCR; TCRdb's table is partial and in-frame only. The sample yields about 81,000 clones, about 93% seen once. Naive CD4 T cells were sorted as CD45RO-negative, CD62L-positive. The chain joins TRBV7-2 to TRBJ2-1; 12 positions agree with TRBD2. Sequenced input: naive CD4+ T cells from blood. Subset described: CD45RO-negative CD62L-positive naive CD4 T cells. This TCR derives from a person aged 30 to 69 in good health. As DNA, the CDR3 is TGTGCCAGCAGCTGGGCTAGCGGGGGGGCGGGTAATGAGCAGTTCTTC. It encodes CASSWASGGAGNEQFF.